These T cell receptor beta chains were read from a single sample in a study of blood T cell repertoires in COVID-19. Here immunoSEQ multiplex PCR was the method, and the copy in TCRdb shows in-frame clones only, minus some. The data hold some 250,000 clones, with about 89% observed a single time. The sequenced material came from PBMCs or T cells enriched from blood (not recorded which). All receptors derive from a man aged 40-55 years who had recovered from COVID-19. CDR3s include the opening cysteine and the closing phenylalanine or tryptophan.

v_gene	j_gene	CDR3aa
TRBV7-3	TRBJ2-7	CASSLFSEGYEQYF
TRBV12-5	TRBJ1-2	CASGLTPGQGAHGYTF
TRBV24-1	TRBJ2-5	CATSGSSGRGGETQYF
TRBV6-5	TRBJ2-7	CASRRTGYEQYF
TRBV29-1	TRBJ1-5	CSVRDTYSNQPQHF
TRBV19	TRBJ1-4	CASSIFGTNEKLFF
TRBV6-5	TRBJ2-4	CASSFGQTKNIQYF
TRBV5-6	TRBJ2-4	CASSPQGASVNIQYF
TRBV6-6	TRBJ2-7	CASGELAGIYEQYF
TRBV12-3/TRBV12-4	TRBJ2-7	CASSFGQGYEQYF
TRBV27	TRBJ2-4	CASSPGGGGDIQYF
TRBV6-2/TRBV6-3	TRBJ2-3	CASNPGLSTDTQYF
TRBV5-1	TRBJ1-2	CASSPRGQLVEGYTF
TRBV7-2	TRBJ2-2	CASRPNREKNGELFF
TRBV18	TRBJ1-3	CASSPVGSAGNTIYF
TRBV6-1	TRBJ1-3	CASSEARQGAIYF
TRBV7-3	TRBJ2-1	CASSVGLGQRIDNEQFF
TRBV9	TRBJ2-7	CASSVGMGPDYEQYF
TRBV25-1	TRBJ1-2	CASRGGPGGYTF
TRBV19	TRBJ2-3	CASSNSRDRVSDTQYF
TRBV3-1/TRBV3-2	TRBJ2-5	CASTYSPQETQYF
TRBV28	TRBJ1-2	CASSSGTGIYGYTF
TRBV2	TRBJ2-1	CASSDAGSYNEQFF
TRBV5-4	TRBJ2-3	CASSLSLGPDTQYF
TRBV7-9	TRBJ1-1	CASSLGGLSEAFF
TRBV7-6	TRBJ1-4	CASSLARTGRDEKLFF
TRBV4-3	TRBJ1-2	CASSQTASGYTF
TRBV9	TRBJ2-2	CASSEPLSGGPNAGELFF
TRBV2	TRBJ2-3	CASDRTSTDTQYF
TRBV7-9	TRBJ1-5	CASSLVGQGAMNQPQHF
TRBV28	TRBJ1-6	CASNSRDTLHF
TRBV11-2	TRBJ1-1	CASSLFGGGNTEAFF
TRBV11-3	TRBJ2-1	CASSLHGQVSYNEQFF
TRBV11-1	TRBJ2-7	CASLQRQGRPYEQYF
TRBV11-2	TRBJ2-1	CASSSIAGRYNEQFF
TRBV21-1	TRBJ2-7	CASSHNRDTVSYEQYF
TRBV2	TRBJ2-7	CASSSLAGSSYEQYF
TRBV13	TRBJ1-5	CASSYGGRGGSNQPQHF
TRBV28	TRBJ1-3	CASIARVSSGNTIYF
TRBV19	TRBJ2-1	CASSRSGTHNEQFF
TRBV4-3	TRBJ1-3	CASSQSRGKGNTIYF
TRBV2	TRBJ1-1	CASMLSGNTEAFF
TRBV13	TRBJ2-7	CASSSRVAPKYSYEQYF
TRBV7-7	TRBJ1-1	CASSQTTGTEAFF
TRBV29-1	TRBJ2-7	CSVEEYSPLYEQYF
TRBV3-1/TRBV3-2	TRBJ2-6	CASSLRGGSGANVLTF
TRBV7-3	TRBJ1-2	CASSPTGQGIHGYTF
TRBV6-2/TRBV6-3	TRBJ2-5	CASSYSNRVSETQYF
TRBV6-5	TRBJ2-1	CASTGQPRYNEQFF
TRBV5-5	TRBJ1-6	CASSLFQGRNSPLHF
TRBV27	TRBJ1-1	CASSKGQGALNTEAFF
TRBV11-3	TRBJ2-7	CASSPTRGGQGAFSSYEQYF
TRBV7-2	TRBJ1-2	CASSRTMVGGGGYTF
TRBV6-5	TRBJ2-7	CASTPGLAAYEQYF
TRBV6-2/TRBV6-3	TRBJ2-3	CASSYRLAPTDTQYF
TRBV4-3	TRBJ1-4	CASSPRDISEKLFF
TRBV27	TRBJ2-3	CASSLRTDTQYF
TRBV5-6	TRBJ1-5	CASRRQGVSNQPQHF
TRBV27	TRBJ2-7	CASSPGTSGLLRSYEQYF